The rows below give T cell receptor beta chains drawn from one sample of a study. One entry per CDR3 protein results from TCRdb running MiXCR on the RT-PCR reads. The sample contains more than 550,000 distinct CDR3 sequences, 12% to 15% of which appear only once. Material for sequencing was memory CD4+ T cells from blood. The receptors originated from a female donor in good health, serving as a healthy control. Both conserved end residues are part of each CDR3. The listing skips clone size in some rows; elsewhere it reads once, few, many or a size class.

length,size,V,CDR3
17,.,TRBV12-3/TRBV12-4,CASSGTSGPANYNEQFF
16,.,TRBV7-9,CASSPWGQVGTGELFF
13,many,TRBV7-2,CASSLSGNTEAFF
18,many,TRBV5-6,CASSRGLAGVGGYNEQFF
13,few,TRBV25-1,CASSTGVRGEQYF
15,.,TRBV6-2/TRBV6-3,CASTRGQGGSREQYF
16,.,TRBV6-4,CASSGLGTSGQETQYF
12,few,TRBV20-1,CSASGNLVGAFF
15,many,TRBV7-2,CASSLADLEAYEQYF
15,.,TRBV24-1,CATSDPGTEPDTQYF
16,few,TRBV5-1,CASSLRPTAGTDTQYF
16,few,TRBV10-2,CASSAAAGLTLYEQYF
15,.,TRBV7-9,CASSGTGSITYEQYF
14,.,TRBV6-5,CASSLGDNADTQYF
14,many,TRBV29-1,CSGMTSGNHNEQFF
15,few,TRBV6-1,CASSEGQGTSYEQYF
17,.,TRBV6-1,CASSPRGGVTSGNTIYF
16,.,TRBV28,CASGEASGSKLNEQFF
14,many,TRBV7-2,CASSPARATGELFF
13,.,TRBV7-8,CASSFGPEKVQYF
20,few,TRBV23-1,CASSQVPGQGRAPMNTEAFF